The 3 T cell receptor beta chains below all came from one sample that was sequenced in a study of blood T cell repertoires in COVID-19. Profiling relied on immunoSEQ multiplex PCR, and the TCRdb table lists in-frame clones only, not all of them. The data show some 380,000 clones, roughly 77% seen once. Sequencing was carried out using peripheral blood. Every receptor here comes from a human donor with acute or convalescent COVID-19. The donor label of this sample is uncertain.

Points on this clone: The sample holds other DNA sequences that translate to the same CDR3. The CDR3 DNA reads TGTGCCAGCAGTCTCGACAGGATTAATGAAAAACTGTTTTTT. It encodes CASSLDRINEKLFF. The chain carries TRBV7-2 and TRBJ1-4; weak D call: TRBD1 (6 bases). The V gene lost 6 bases and the J gene lost 4 bases, with 12 bases spanning the gap. The CDR3 is made up of 14 amino acids. Germline lookup yields CDR1 SGHTA and CDR2 FQGNSA.

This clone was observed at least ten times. The CDR3 DNA is TGTGCCAGCGACTACGGGTCTACGATCGGAGCCCAGCATTTT. Translated: CASDYGSTIGAQHF. The V and J genes are TRBV6-5 and TRBJ1-5; D unclear. Trimming shortened V by 8 bases and J by 11 bases, and 22 bases separated the two germline ends. The CDR3 extends over 14 amino acids. Germline V gene lookup returns CDR1 MNHEY and CDR2 SVGAGI.

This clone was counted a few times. The CDR3 spells CASSQDKVSIQVGYTF. As DNA, the CDR3 is TGCGCCAGCAGCCAAGATAAGGTCTCGATCCAGGTGGGCTACACCTTC. This rearrangement joins TRBV4-1 to TRBJ1-2; D call uncertain. This CDR3 comprises 16 residues. Looked up from germline, CDR1 is MGHRA and CDR2 is YSYEKL. With 0 bases removed from V and 8 bases from J, the gap between germline ends came to 19 bases.